This T cell receptor (beta chain) comes out of a study of control samples from healthy donors and cancer patients. Trimming took off 1 base at V and 2 bases at J, with 15 bases between the two ends. The germline V gene has CDR1 LGHNA and CDR2 YNFKEQ. This CDR3 has 17 residues. Sequenced by immunoSEQ multiplex PCR; TCRdb stores in-frame clones only, minus some. The sample holds about 64,000 clones, roughly 90% seen once. The sequenced sample consisted of PBMCs. The receptor was derived from a man aged 40-49 years with colorectal cancer. This rearrangement joins TRBV4-2 to TRBJ2-1; the D is unclear. The CDR3 region is CASSQATGQGPYNEQFF. The CDR3 nucleotides are TGTGCCAGCAGCCAAGCAACGGGCCAAGGTCCCTACAATGAGCAGTTCTTC.